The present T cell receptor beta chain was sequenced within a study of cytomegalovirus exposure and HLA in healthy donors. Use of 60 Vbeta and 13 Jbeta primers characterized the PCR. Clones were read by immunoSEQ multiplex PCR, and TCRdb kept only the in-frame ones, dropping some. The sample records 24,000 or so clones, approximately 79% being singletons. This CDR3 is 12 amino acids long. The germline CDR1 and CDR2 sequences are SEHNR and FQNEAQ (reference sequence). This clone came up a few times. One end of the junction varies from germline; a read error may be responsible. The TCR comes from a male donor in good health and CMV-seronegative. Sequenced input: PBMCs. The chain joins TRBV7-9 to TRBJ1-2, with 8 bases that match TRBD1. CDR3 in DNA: TGTTCCAGCAGCCTGACAGGGGATGGCTACACCTTC. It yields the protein CSSSLTGDGYTF.